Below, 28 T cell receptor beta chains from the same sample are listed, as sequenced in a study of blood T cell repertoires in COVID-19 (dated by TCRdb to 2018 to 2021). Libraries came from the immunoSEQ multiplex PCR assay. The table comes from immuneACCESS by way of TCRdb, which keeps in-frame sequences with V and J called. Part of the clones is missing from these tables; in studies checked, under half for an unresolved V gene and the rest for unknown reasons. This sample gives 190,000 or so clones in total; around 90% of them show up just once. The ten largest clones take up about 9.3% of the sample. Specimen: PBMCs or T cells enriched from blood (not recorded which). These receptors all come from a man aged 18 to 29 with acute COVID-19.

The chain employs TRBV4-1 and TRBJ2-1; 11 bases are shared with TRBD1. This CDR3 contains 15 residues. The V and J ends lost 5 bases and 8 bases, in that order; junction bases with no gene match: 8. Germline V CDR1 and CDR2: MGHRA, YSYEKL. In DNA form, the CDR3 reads TGCGCCAGCAGCTATGGACAGGGGGCGCGTGATGAGCAGTTCTTC. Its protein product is CASSYGQGARDEQFF.

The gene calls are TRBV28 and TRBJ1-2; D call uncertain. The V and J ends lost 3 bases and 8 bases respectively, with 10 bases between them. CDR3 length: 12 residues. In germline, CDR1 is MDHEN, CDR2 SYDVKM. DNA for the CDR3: TGTGCCAGCAGTTTTTCTCCCCTGGGCTACACCTTC. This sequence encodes CASSFSPLGYTF.

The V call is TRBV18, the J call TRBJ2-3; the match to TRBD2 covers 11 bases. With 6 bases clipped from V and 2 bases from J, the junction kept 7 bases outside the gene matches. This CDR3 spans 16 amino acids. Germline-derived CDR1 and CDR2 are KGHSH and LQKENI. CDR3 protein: CASSQGLAGTTDTQYF. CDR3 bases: TGTGCCAGCTCTCAAGGACTAGCGGGCACCACAGATACGCAGTATTTT. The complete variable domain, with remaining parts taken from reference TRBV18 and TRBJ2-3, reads NAGVMQNPRHLVRRRGQEARLRCSPMKGHSHVYWYRQLPEEGLKFMVYLQKENIIDESGMPKERFSAEFPKEGPSILRIQQVVRGDSAAYFCASSQGLAGTTDTQYFGPGTRLTVL.

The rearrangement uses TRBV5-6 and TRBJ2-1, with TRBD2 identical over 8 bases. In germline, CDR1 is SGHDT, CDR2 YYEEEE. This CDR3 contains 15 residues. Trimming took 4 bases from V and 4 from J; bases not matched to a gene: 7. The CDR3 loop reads CASSLFSGVYNEQFF. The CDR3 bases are TGTGCCAGCAGCCTCTTTAGCGGGGTATACAATGAGCAGTTCTTC.

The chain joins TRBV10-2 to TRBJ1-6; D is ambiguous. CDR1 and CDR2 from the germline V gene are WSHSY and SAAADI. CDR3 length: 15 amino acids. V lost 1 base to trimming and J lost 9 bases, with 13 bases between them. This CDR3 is CASSEWRPGFSPLHF. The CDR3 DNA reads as TGCGCCAGCAGTGAGTGGAGGCCGGGGTTTTCACCCCTCCACTTT.

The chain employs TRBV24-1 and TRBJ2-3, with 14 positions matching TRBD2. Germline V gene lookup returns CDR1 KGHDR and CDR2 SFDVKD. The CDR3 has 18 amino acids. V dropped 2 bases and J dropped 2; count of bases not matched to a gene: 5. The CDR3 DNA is TGTGCCACCAGTGATTCCGGGACTAGCGGGAGTTACACAGATACGCAGTATTTT. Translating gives CATSDSGTSGSYTDTQYF.

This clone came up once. CDR3 region: CASSLGQGRYEQYF. Here the CDR3 DNA reads TGTGCCAGTAGCTTGGGACAGGGACGATACGAGCAGTACTTC. The rearrangement joins TRBV19 to TRBJ2-7; TRBD1 matches 9 bases. The CDR3 sequence is 14 residues long. With 6 bases clipped from V and 4 bases from J, the junction kept 7 bases outside the gene matches. In germline, CDR1 is LNHDA, CDR2 SQIVND (reference sequence). Combining the CDR3 with reference TRBV19 and TRBJ2-7 gives the whole variable domain DGGITQSPKYLFRKEGQNVTLSCEQNLNHDAMYWYRQDPGQGLRLIYYSQIVNDFQKGDIAEGYSVSREKKESFPLTVTSAQKNPTAFYLCASSLGQGRYEQYFGPGTRLTVT.

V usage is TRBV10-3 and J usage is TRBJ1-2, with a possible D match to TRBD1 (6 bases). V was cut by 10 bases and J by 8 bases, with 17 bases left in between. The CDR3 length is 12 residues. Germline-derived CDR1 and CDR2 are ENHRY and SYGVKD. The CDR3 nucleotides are TGTGCCACCGGACCGGGGGGCGGAGGCTACACCTTC. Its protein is CATGPGGGGYTF.

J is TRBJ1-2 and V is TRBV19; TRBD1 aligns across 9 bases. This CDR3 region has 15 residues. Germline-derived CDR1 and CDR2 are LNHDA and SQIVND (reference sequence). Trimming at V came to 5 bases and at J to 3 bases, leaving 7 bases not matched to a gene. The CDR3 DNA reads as TGTGCCAGTAGTCCCTGGACAGGGGCGGACTATGGCTACACCTTC. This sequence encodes CASSPWTGADYGYTF.

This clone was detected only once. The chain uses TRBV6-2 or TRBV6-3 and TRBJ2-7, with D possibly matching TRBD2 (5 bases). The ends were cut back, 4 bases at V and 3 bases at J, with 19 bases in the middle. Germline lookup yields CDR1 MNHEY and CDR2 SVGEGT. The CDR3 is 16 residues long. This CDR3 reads CASSSGHGRMNYEQYF. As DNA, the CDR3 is TGTGCCAGCAGTTCGGGTCATGGGAGAATGAACTACGAGCAGTACTTC.

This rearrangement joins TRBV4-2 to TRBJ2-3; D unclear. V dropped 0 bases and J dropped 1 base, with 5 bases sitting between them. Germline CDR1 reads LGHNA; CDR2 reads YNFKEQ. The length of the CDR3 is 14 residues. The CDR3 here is CASSQDPGTDTQYF. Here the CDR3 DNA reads TGTGCCAGCAGCCAAGATCCAGGCACAGATACGCAGTATTTT.

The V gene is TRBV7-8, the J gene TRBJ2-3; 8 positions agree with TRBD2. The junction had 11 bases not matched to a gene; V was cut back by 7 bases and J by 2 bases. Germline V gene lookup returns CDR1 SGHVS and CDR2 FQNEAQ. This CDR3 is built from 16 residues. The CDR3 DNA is TGTGCCAGCACCCCAGCGGGGCGGGAGGACACAGATACGCAGTATTTT. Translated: CASTPAGREDTDTQYF. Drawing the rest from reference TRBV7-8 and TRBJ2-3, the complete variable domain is GAGVSQSPRYKVAKRGQDVALRCDPISGHVSLFWYQQALGQGPEFLTYFQNEAQLDKSGLPSDRFFAERPEGSVSTLKIQRTQQEDSAVYLCASTPAGREDTDTQYFGPGTRLTVL.

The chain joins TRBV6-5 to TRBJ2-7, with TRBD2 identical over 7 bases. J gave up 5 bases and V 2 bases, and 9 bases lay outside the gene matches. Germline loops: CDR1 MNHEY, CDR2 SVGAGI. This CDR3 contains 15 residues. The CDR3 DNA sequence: TGTGCCAGCAGTTACCTTGGGGGGGGAGGCGACGAGCAGTACTTC. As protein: CASSYLGGGGDEQYF.

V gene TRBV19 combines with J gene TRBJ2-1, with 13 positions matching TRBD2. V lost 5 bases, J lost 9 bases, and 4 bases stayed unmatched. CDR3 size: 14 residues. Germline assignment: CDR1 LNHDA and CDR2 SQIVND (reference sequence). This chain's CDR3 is CASSDTSGRGEQFF. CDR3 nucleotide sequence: TGTGCCAGTAGTGATACTAGCGGGAGGGGTGAGCAGTTCTTC.

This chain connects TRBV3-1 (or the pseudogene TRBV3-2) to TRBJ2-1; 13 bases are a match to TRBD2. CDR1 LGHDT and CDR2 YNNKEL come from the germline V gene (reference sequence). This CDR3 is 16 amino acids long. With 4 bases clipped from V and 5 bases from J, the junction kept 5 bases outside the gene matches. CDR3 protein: CASSRRTSGSNNEQFF. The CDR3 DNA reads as TGTGCCAGCAGCCGCCGGACTAGCGGGAGCAACAATGAGCAGTTCTTC.

The CDR3 nucleotides are TGTGCCAGCAGCTTAAGTTCGGTCACTGAAGCTTTCTTT. Translating gives CASSLSSVTEAFF. The genes are TRBV7-9 and TRBJ1-1; D not certain. The CDR3 length is 13 residues. Per germline, CDR1 SEHNR and CDR2 FQNEAQ (reference sequence). V was shortened by 2 bases and J by 4 bases, with 8 bases between the two germline ends.

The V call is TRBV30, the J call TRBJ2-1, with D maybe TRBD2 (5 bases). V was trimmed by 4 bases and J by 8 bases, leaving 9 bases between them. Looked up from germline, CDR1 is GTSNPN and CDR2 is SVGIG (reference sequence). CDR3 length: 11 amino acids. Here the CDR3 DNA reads TGTGCCTGGAATCTAGCCTATGAGCAGTTCTTC. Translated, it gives CAWNLAYEQFF.

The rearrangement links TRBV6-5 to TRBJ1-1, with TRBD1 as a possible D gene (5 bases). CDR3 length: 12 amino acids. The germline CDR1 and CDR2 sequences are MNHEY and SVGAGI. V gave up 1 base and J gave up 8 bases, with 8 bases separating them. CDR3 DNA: TGTGCCAGCAGTTACTGGGGCAGCGAAGCTTTCTTT. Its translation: CASSYWGSEAFF.

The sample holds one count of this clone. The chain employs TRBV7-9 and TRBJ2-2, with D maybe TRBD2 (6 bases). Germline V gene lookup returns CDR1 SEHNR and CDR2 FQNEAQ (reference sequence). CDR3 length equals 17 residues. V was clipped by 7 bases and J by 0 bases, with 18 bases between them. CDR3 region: CASTTSRGTANTGELFF. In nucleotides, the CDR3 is TGTGCCAGCACCACTAGTCGCGGGACCGCGAACACCGGGGAGCTGTTTTTT.

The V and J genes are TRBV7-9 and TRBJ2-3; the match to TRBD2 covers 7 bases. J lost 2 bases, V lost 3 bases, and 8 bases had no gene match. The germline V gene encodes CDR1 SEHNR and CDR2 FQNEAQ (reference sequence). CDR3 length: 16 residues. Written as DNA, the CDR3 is TGTGCCAGCAGCTTGGGCGCTAGCGGAAACACAGATACGCAGTATTTT. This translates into CASSLGASGNTDTQYF.

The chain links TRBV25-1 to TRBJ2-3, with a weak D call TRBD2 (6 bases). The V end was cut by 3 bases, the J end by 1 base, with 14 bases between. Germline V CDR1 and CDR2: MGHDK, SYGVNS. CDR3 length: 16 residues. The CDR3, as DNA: TGTGCCAGCAGTGAGGAGGCGGGAACGCGCACAGATACGCAGTATTTT. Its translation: CASSEEAGTRTDTQYF.

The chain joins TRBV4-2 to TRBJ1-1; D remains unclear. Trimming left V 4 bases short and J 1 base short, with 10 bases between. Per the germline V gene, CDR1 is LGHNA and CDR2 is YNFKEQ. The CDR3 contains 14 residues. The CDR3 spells CASSPGLSNTEAFF. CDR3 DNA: TGTGCCAGCAGCCCTGGACTGTCGAACACTGAAGCTTTCTTT.

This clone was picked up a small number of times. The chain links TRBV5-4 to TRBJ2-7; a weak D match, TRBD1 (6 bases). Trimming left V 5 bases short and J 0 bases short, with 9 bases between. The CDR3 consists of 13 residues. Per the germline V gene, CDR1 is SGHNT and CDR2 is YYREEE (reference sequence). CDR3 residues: CASRDSGSYEQYF. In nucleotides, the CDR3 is TGTGCCAGCAGGGACAGTGGCTCCTACGAGCAGTACTTC. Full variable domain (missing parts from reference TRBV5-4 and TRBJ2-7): ETGVTQSPTHLIKTRGQQVTLRCSSQSGHNTVSWYQQALGQGPQFIFQYYREEENGRGNFPPRFSGLQFPNYSSELNVNALELDDSALYLCASRDSGSYEQYFGPGTRLTVT.

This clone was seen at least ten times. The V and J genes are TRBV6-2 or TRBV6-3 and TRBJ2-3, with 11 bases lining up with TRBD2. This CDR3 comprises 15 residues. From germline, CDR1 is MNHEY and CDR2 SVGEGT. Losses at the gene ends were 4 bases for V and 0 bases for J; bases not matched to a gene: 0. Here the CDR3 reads CASSWTSGSTDTQYF. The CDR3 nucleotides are TGTGCCAGCAGTTGGACTAGCGGGAGCACAGATACGCAGTATTTT.

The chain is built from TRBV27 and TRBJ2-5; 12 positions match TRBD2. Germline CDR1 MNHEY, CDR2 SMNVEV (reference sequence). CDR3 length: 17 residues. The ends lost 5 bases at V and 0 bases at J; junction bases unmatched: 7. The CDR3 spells CASSPRTSGTHQETQYF. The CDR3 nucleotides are TGTGCCAGCAGTCCGCGGACTAGCGGGACTCACCAAGAGACCCAGTACTTC.

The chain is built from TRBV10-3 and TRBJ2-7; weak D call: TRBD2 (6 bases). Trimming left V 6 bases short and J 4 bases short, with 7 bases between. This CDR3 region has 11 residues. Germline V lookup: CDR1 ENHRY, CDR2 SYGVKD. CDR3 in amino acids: CAIRGGYEQYF. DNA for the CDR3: TGTGCCATCAGGGGGGGATACGAGCAGTACTTC.

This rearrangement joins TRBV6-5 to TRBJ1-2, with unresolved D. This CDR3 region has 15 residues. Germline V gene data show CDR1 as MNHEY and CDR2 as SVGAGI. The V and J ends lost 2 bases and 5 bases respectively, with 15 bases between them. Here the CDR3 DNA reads TGTGCCAGCAGTTACCTCGGACGGGATTCTTATGGCTACACCTTC. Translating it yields CASSYLGRDSYGYTF.

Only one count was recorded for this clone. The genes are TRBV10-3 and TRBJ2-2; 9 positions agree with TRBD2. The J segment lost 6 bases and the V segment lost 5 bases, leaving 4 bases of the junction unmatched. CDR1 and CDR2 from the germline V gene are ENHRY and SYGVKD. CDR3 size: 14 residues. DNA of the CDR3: TGTGCCATCAGTCAGCGGGAGGTCCCCGGGGAGCTGTTTTTT. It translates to CAISQREVPGELFF.